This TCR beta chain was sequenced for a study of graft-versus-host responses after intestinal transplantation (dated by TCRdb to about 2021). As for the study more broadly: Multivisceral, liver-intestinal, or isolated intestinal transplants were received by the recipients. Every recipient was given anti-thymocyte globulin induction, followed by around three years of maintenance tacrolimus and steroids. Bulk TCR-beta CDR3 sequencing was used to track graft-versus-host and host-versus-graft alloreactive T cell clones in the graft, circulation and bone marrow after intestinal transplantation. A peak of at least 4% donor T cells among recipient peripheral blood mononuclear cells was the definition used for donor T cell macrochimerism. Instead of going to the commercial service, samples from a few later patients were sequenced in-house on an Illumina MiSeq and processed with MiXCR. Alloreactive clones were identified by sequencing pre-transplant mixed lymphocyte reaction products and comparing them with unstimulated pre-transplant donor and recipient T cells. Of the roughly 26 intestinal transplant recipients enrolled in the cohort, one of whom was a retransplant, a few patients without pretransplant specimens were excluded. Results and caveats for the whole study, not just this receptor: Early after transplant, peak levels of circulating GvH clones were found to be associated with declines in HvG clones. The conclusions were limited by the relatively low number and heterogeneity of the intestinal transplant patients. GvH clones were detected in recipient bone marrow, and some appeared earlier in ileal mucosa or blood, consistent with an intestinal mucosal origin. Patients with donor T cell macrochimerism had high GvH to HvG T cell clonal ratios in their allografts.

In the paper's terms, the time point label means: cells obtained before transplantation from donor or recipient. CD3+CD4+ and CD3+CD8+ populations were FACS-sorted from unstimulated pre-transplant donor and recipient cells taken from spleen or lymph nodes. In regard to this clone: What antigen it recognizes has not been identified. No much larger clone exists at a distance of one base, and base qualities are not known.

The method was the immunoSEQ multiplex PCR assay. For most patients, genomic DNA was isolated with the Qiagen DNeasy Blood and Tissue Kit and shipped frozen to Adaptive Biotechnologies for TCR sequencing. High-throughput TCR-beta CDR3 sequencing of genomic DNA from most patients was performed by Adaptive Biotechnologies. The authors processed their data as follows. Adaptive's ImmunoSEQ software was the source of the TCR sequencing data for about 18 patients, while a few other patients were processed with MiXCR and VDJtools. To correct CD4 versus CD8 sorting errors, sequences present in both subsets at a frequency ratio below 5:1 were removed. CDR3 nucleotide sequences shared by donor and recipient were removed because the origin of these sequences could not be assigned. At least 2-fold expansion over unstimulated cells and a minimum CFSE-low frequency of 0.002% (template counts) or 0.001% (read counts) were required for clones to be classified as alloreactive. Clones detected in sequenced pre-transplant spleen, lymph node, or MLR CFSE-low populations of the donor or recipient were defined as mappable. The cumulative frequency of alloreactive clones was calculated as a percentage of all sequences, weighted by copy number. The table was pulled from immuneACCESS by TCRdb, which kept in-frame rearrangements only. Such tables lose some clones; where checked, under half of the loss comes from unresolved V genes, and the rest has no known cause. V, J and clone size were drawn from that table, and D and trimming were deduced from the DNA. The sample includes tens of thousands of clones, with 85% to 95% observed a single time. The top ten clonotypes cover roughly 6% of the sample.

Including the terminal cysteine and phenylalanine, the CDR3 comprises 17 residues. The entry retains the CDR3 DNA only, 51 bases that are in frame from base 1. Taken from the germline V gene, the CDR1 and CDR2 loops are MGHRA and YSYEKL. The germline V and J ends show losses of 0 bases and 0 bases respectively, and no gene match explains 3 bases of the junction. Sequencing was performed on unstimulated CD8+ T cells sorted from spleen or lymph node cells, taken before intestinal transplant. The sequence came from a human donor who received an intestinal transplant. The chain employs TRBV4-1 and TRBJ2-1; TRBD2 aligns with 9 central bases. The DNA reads TGCGCCAGCAGCCAAGAACTAGCGGGTTACTCCTACAATGAGCAGTTCTTC. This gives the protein CASSQELAGYSYNEQFF.